Following are 26 T cell receptor beta chains from one sample sequenced in a study of identical twins. TCRdb reprocessed the 5' RACE reads with MiXCR, giving one entry per CDR3 protein. The sample includes under 800,000 distinct CDR3 sequences, over 20% of them seen just once. The data were also submitted as part of a second study, on T cells expressing NK-cell markers.

Sequenced input: PBMCs. The receptors were sampled from a young woman in good health.

This chain uses TRBV5-1 with TRBJ2-7; D gene ambiguous. Deletions cut 0 bases from V and 4 bases from J, with 14 bases between. The CDR3 is made up of 15 amino acids. Germline V gene sequence: CDR1 SGHRS, CDR2 YFSETQ. The CDR3 DNA reads TGCGCCAGCAGCTTGGAGGTCGGTATAGGGTACGAGCAGTACTTC. Translating gives CASSLEVGIGYEQYF.

The genes are TRBV4-3 and TRBJ1-2; the D is unclear. Trimming removed 0 bases at V and 4 bases at J, with 9 bases between. CDR1 is LGHNA and CDR2 is YSLEER in the germline V gene. The CDR3 has 14 residues. The CDR3 DNA sequence: TGCGCCAGCAGCCAAGAAACGGGCCCCTATGGCTACACCTTC. It specifies CASSQETGPYGYTF.

This clonotype has only a few counts. This chain connects TRBV5-5 to TRBJ1-1, with D maybe TRBD1 (6 bases). The V end lost 4 bases, the J end lost 5 bases, and 18 bases lay between the germline ends. CDR3 length equals 15 residues. The germline gives CDR1 SGHKS, CDR2 YYEKEE (reference sequence). CDR3 DNA: TGTGCCAGCAGCGCCCTGAACAGGGTTATAACTGAAGCTTTCTTT. Amino acids: CASSALNRVITEAFF. Filled out from reference TRBV5-5 and TRBJ1-1, the complete variable domain reads DAGVTQSPTHLIKTRGQQVTLRCSPISGHKSVSWYQQVLGQGPQFIFQYYEKEERGRGNFPDRFSARQFPNYSSELNVNALLLGDSALYLCASSALNRVITEAFFGQGTRLTVV.

J is TRBJ2-7 and V is TRBV28, with D unresolved. The CDR3 extends over 14 amino acids. V gave up 3 bases and J gave up 3 bases, with 12 bases separating them. The germline gives CDR1 MDHEN, CDR2 SYDVKM. CDR3 in amino acids: CASSFWAVDYEQYF. CDR3 nucleotides: TGTGCCAGCAGTTTCTGGGCAGTCGACTACGAGCAGTACTTC. The full variable domain, in which reference TRBV28 and TRBJ2-7 provide the parts outside the CDR3, is DVKVTQSSRYLVKRTGEKVFLECVQDMDHENMFWYRQDPGLGLRLIYFSYDVKMKEKGDIPEGYSVSREKKERFSLILESASTNQTSMYLCASSFWAVDYEQYFGPGTRLTVT.

This clonotype was counted between two and nine times. The CDR3 spells CASSDRNIQQPQHF. CDR3 bases: TGCGCCAGCAGTGATCGGAACATCCAGCAGCCCCAGCATTTT. The chain joins TRBV10-2 to TRBJ1-5; unclear D gene. The V and J ends lost 3 bases and 7 bases respectively, with 13 bases between them. Germline loops: CDR1 WSHSY, CDR2 SAAADI. This CDR3 region has 14 residues.

In this sample, this clonotype turned up a few times. The CDR3 DNA is TGTGCCACCAGCAGAGCTACAGGGGGACCACTCTCCTACGAGCAGTACTTC. It translates to CATSRATGGPLSYEQYF. The rearrangement uses TRBV15 and TRBJ2-7; 8 bases are a match to TRBD1. V shed 1 base and J 0 bases; nucleotides not matched to a gene: 8. Germline loops: CDR1 LNHNV, CDR2 YYDKDF (reference sequence). The CDR3 is made up of 17 amino acids.

The CDR3 protein is CSASTSSTDTQYF. In nucleotides, the CDR3 is TGCAGTGCTAGTACGTCTAGCACAGATACGCAGTATTTT. V is TRBV20-1 and J is TRBJ2-3; no clear D gene. The CDR3 spans 13 residues. Trimming removed 3 bases at V and 0 bases at J, with 7 bases between. CDR1 and CDR2 (germline): DFQATT, SNEGSKA (reference sequence).

This clonotype was found many times. This chain joins TRBV7-2 and TRBJ2-2; D may be TRBD1 (6 bases). The CDR3 runs 15 residues. In germline, CDR1 is SGHTA, CDR2 FQGNSA. V was pared by 0 bases and J by 8 bases, with 13 bases between. The CDR3 region is CASSLAGGVGGELFF. CDR3 nucleotide sequence: TGTGCCAGCAGCTTAGCAGGGGGAGTTGGTGGGGAGCTGTTTTTT.

With regard to this clonotype: Sequence at one end of the junction differs from germline and may be a read error. The chain recombines TRBV5-1 with TRBJ2-6, with 7 bases aligning to TRBD1. CDR1 is SGHRS, CDR2 YFSETQ, per germline. The CDR3 has 15 amino acids. This chain's CDR3 is CACSSTGTGANVLTF. The CDR3 DNA reads TGCGCCTGCAGTTCGACAGGGACTGGGGCCAACGTCCTGACTTTC.

The chain couples TRBV6-2 or TRBV6-3 to TRBJ2-1; TRBD2 aligns across 12 bases. Trimming cost V 6 bases and J 4 bases; bases outside gene matches: 7. Germline CDR1 and CDR2: MNHEY and SVGEGT. The length of the CDR3 is 16 residues. The CDR3 loop is CASRYTSGGTYNEQFF. The CDR3 coding sequence is TGTGCCAGCAGGTATACTAGCGGGGGGACATACAATGAGCAGTTCTTC.

V is TRBV20-1 and J is TRBJ2-1; tentative D call: TRBD2 (6 bases). Germline V gene data show CDR1 as DFQATT and CDR2 as SNEGSKA (reference sequence). The CDR3 runs to 17 residues. V lost 1 base and J 3 bases, leaving 19 bases between the germline ends. CDR3: CSARVLLAQTRYNEQFF. As DNA, the CDR3 is TGCAGTGCTAGAGTGCTCCTAGCGCAAACCCGCTACAATGAGCAGTTCTTC.

This clonotype was seen a single time. The chain couples TRBV5-6 to TRBJ2-7, with a weak D call TRBD1 (6 bases). The germline V gene has CDR1 SGHDT and CDR2 YYEEEE. V was shortened by 5 bases and J by 11 bases, with 26 bases between the two germline ends. This CDR3 region has 15 residues. The CDR3 here is CASRPAPLGQIREYF. As DNA, the CDR3 is TGTGCCAGCAGGCCGGCCCCCCTCGGACAGATCAGGGAGTACTTC.

The chain carries TRBV20-1 and TRBJ2-2, with a possible D match to TRBD2 (6 bases). CDR1 and CDR2 (germline): DFQATT, SNEGSKA (reference sequence). The V end was cut by 7 bases, the J end by 7 bases, with 19 bases between. This CDR3 spans 14 amino acids. The CDR3 reads CSVSLGGGDGELFF. In nucleotides, the CDR3 is TGCAGTGTGTCGTTGGGGGGAGGCGACGGGGAGCTGTTTTTT.

This clonotype came up many times. This chain connects TRBV5-1 to TRBJ2-7; TRBD1 or TRBD2 may be the D gene (6 bases each). Germline CDR1 and CDR2: SGHRS and YFSETQ. Trimming cost V 7 bases and J 6 bases, with 20 bases left between them. CDR3 size: 14 residues. The CDR3 loop is CASYTEGGRAEQYF. The CDR3 DNA sequence: TGCGCCAGCTATACCGAGGGGGGCCGGGCCGAGCAGTACTTC.

In this sample, this clonotype turned up a few times. The chain has TRBV29-1 and TRBJ2-7; D is perhaps TRBD1 or TRBD2 (6 bases each). Germline V lookup: CDR1 SQVTM, CDR2 ANQGSEA. V lost 4 bases and J 3 bases, leaving 19 bases between the germline ends. The CDR3 contains 15 residues. CDR3 in amino acids: CSVGSRRGAFYEQYF. For the CDR3, the DNA is TGCAGCGTTGGAAGCCGAAGGGGGGCATTCTACGAGCAGTACTTC.

The chain links TRBV20-1 to TRBJ2-3; no firm D call. CDR1 is DFQATT, CDR2 SNEGSKA, per germline (reference sequence). V dropped 0 bases and J dropped 3 bases, with 4 bases sitting between them. CDR3 length: 12 residues. The CDR3 sequence: CSARERTDTQYF. As DNA, the CDR3 is TGCAGTGCTAGAGAAAGGACAGATACGCAGTATTTT.

This CDR3 reads CASREGQLNTGELFF. CDR3 sequence (DNA): TGTGCCAGCCGCGAGGGCCAACTGAACACCGGGGAGCTGTTTTTT. This chain links TRBV9 with TRBJ2-2; a weak D match, TRBD2 (5 bases). CDR3 length: 15 amino acids. Germline-derived CDR1 and CDR2 are SGDLS and YYNGEE. V was shortened by 7 bases and J by 1 base, with 14 bases between the two germline ends. Based on the CDR3 plus reference TRBV9 and TRBJ2-2, the full variable domain is DSGVTQTPKHLITATGQRVTLRCSPRSGDLSVYWYQQSLDQGLQFLIQYYNGEERAKGNILERFSAQQFPDLHSELNLSSLELGDSALYFCASREGQLNTGELFFGEGSRLTVL.

This clonotype turned up a few times. The V gene is TRBV20-1, the J gene TRBJ2-2; no reliable D call. V dropped 0 bases and J dropped 6 bases, with 11 bases sitting between them. The CDR3 has 14 amino acids. The germline gives CDR1 DFQATT, CDR2 SNEGSKA (reference sequence). The CDR3 is CSARDVGMAGELFF. The CDR3 region has the DNA TGCAGTGCTAGAGATGTGGGAATGGCCGGGGAGCTGTTTTTT.

This clonotype was seen at least ten times. This chain links TRBV12-3 or TRBV12-4 with TRBJ1-5; D is unclear. V was shortened by 2 bases and J by 6 bases, with 11 bases between the two germline ends. This CDR3 region has 14 residues. Here the CDR3 DNA reads TGTGCCAGCAGTTTATACGGGGTTCGTCAGCCCCAGCATTTT. Translated: CASSLYGVRQPQHF.

This clonotype has more than one count but fewer than ten. The gene calls are TRBV20-1 and TRBJ2-3; 8 bases align to TRBD2. CDR3 length: 16 amino acids. Germline V CDR1 and CDR2: DFQATT, SNEGSKA (reference sequence). V was pared by 5 bases and J by 2 bases, with 12 bases of the junction left unmatched. In DNA, the CDR3 is TGCAGTGCTGCCGGGGGACTAGGTTTTAACACAGATACGCAGTATTTT. This encodes CSAAGGLGFNTDTQYF.

This clonotype has more than one count but fewer than ten. The chain has TRBV5-1 and TRBJ1-1, with D perhaps matching TRBD1 (5 bases). Per germline, CDR1 SGHRS and CDR2 YFSETQ. V was shortened by 3 bases and J by 1 base, with 13 bases between the two germline ends. CDR3 length: 15 residues. The CDR3, as DNA: TGCGCCAGCAGCTACATCCCCCAGGGGAACACTGAAGCTTTCTTT. Protein: CASSYIPQGNTEAFF.

In its sample, this clonotype was seen many times. J is TRBJ2-3 and V is TRBV5-1; D uncertain. Germline loops: CDR1 SGHRS, CDR2 YFSETQ. V was cut by 5 bases and J by 2 bases, with 12 bases left in between. This CDR3 comprises 14 residues. CDR3 residues: CASSQAGYTDTQYF. DNA for the CDR3: TGCGCCAGCAGTCAAGCAGGATACACAGATACGCAGTATTTT.

This clonotype was picked up a small number of times. V gene TRBV5-1 combines with J gene TRBJ2-7; TRBD2 might be the D (6 bases). V was clipped by 7 bases and J by 2 bases, with 13 bases between them. From germline, CDR1 is SGHRS and CDR2 YFSETQ. The CDR3 is 13 amino acids. The CDR3 is CASHEPGAYEQYF. In DNA, the CDR3 is TGCGCCAGCCATGAGCCGGGGGCCTACGAGCAGTACTTC.

V is TRBV12-3 or TRBV12-4 and J is TRBJ2-7; possible D gene TRBD1, 7 bases. V was cut by 3 bases and J by 5 bases, with 14 bases left in between. This CDR3 comprises 14 residues. CDR3 amino acids: CASSFVGGGNEQYF. CDR3 DNA sequence: TGTGCCAGCAGTTTTGTAGGGGGCGGGAACGAGCAGTACTTC.

The rearrangement uses TRBV7-9 and TRBJ2-7; tentative D call: TRBD1 (6 bases). This CDR3 has 16 residues. Germline V gene sequence: CDR1 SEHNR, CDR2 FQNEAQ (reference sequence). V was pared by 3 bases and J by 0 bases, with 15 bases between. CDR3 coding DNA: TGTGCCAGCAGCTTGAGCAGGGGTCTGAGCTCCTACGAGCAGTACTTC. It yields the protein CASSLSRGLSSYEQYF.

The rearrangement links TRBV7-2 to TRBJ1-1; the D gene is possibly TRBD1 (5 bases). Deletions cut 5 bases from V and 6 bases from J, with 13 bases between. The CDR3 loop spans 13 amino acids. Looked up from germline, CDR1 is SGHTA and CDR2 is FQGNSA. CDR3 DNA sequence: TGTGCCAGCAGCCGAGAGCGGGGGGCTGAAGCTTTCTTT. Translation gives CASSRERGAEAFF.